The next 23 T cell receptor beta chains were all read from a single sample in a study of blood T cell repertoires in COVID-19. Profiling relied on immunoSEQ multiplex PCR, and the TCRdb table lists in-frame clones only, not all of them. Here the sample spans approximately 170,000 clones, more than 75% being singletons. The sequencing sample was made of PBMCs or T cells enriched from blood (not recorded which). Receptors were obtained from a man in his forties or fifties who had recovered from COVID-19.

The chain carries TRBV18 and TRBJ2-3, with 10 bases matching TRBD2. J gave up 8 bases and V 3 bases, and 14 bases lay outside the gene matches. Germline V gene sequence: CDR1 KGHSH, CDR2 LQKENI. CDR3 size: 17 residues. The CDR3 sequence is CASSPTGLADPVGTQYF. CDR3 bases: TGTGCCAGCTCACCCACAGGACTAGCGGATCCCGTCGGTACGCAGTATTTT.

This sequence joins TRBV30 and TRBJ2-3; 12 bases match TRBD2. Per the germline V gene, CDR1 is GTSNPN and CDR2 is SVGIG (reference sequence). This CDR3 contains 16 residues. J gave up 4 bases and V 0 bases, and 5 bases lay outside the gene matches. CDR3 residues: CAWSVLAGGYSDTQYF. Here the CDR3 DNA reads TGTGCCTGGAGTGTACTAGCGGGGGGTTACTCAGATACGCAGTATTTT.

The V call is TRBV7-8, the J call TRBJ1-5, with a tentative D call TRBD1 (6 bases). Trimming left V 1 base short and J 6 bases short, with 13 bases between. The CDR3 is 15 residues long. The V gene's germline CDR1 is SGHVS and CDR2 FQNEAQ. CDR3 sequence reads: CASSLVATGVQPQHF. The CDR3 nucleotides are TGTGCCAGCAGCTTAGTAGCGACAGGTGTTCAGCCCCAGCATTTT.

The chain joins TRBV19 to TRBJ2-1; 7 bases fit TRBD2. V shed 1 base, J shed 6 bases, and the junction held 9 bases outside the gene matches. In germline, CDR1 is LNHDA, CDR2 SQIVND (reference sequence). The CDR3 sequence is 16 residues long. CDR3 in DNA: TGTGCCAGTAGTATAGGCCGATCGGGGGGTGGCAATGAGCAGTTCTTC. Translation gives CASSIGRSGGGNEQFF.

The chain carries TRBV5-1 and TRBJ2-1, with D unclear. V shed 0 bases and J shed 2 bases, with 9 bases lying between them. The CDR3 has 15 residues. CDR1 and CDR2 (germline): SGHRS, YFSETQ. The CDR3 region has the DNA TGCGCCAGCAGCTTGGTACAGACGACCTACAATGAGCAGTTCTTC. Its protein product is CASSLVQTTYNEQFF.

The V gene is TRBV7-9, the J gene TRBJ1-1; possibly TRBD1 for D (5 bases). Germline assignment: CDR1 SEHNR and CDR2 FQNEAQ (reference sequence). Deletions cut 5 bases from V and 7 bases from J, with 14 bases between. The CDR3 is 13 residues long. In DNA form, the CDR3 reads TGTGCCAGCAGCCAACGACAGAGCTATGAAGCTTTCTTT. It yields the protein CASSQRQSYEAFF.

This chain links TRBV5-1 with TRBJ1-2; D remains unclear. Germline CDR1 and CDR2: SGHRS and YFSETQ. The CDR3 spans 12 residues. V was trimmed by 5 bases and J by 5 bases, leaving 10 bases between them. The CDR3 sequence: CASRQEEYGYTF. For the CDR3, the DNA is TGCGCCAGCAGGCAGGAGGAGTATGGCTACACCTTC.

The chain employs TRBV5-4 and TRBJ1-1; D gene unclear. Between the trimmed V and J ends, which lost 0 bases and 3 bases, there was a span of 6 bases. Germline V gene sequence: CDR1 SGHNT, CDR2 YYREEE (reference sequence). CDR3 length: 13 amino acids. CDR3 in amino acids: CASSLERDTEAFF. CDR3 sequence (DNA): TGTGCCAGCAGCTTGGAAAGAGACACTGAAGCTTTCTTT.

This clone was seen only once. The chain is built from TRBV30 and TRBJ2-2; 11 bases match TRBD2. Unmatched junction bases numbered 3, after V lost 4 bases and J lost 2 bases. CDR1 GTSNPN and CDR2 SVGIG come from the germline V gene (reference sequence). CDR3 length: 15 amino acids. CDR3 in amino acids: CAWNSGGANTGELFF. CDR3 nucleotide sequence: TGTGCCTGGAATAGCGGGGGGGCAAACACCGGGGAGCTGTTTTTT.

V and J are TRBV4-1 and TRBJ1-5; no clear D. V was clipped by 5 bases and J by 2 bases, with 19 bases between them. This CDR3 is 17 amino acids long. The germline CDR1 and CDR2 sequences are MGHRA and YSYEKL. The CDR3 DNA reads TGCGCCAGCAGCTCCCGCCCCCGGTTAGATGGCAATCAGCCCCAGCATTTT. Its translation is CASSSRPRLDGNQPQHF.

The CDR3 coding sequence is TGCGCCAGCAGCTCTAAAACTAACAGGGTCGGCACCGGGGAGCTGTTTTTT. Translated: CASSSKTNRVGTGELFF. The chain has TRBV5-1 and TRBJ2-2, with D tentatively TRBD1 (6 bases). V lost 3 bases to trimming and J lost 4 bases, with 19 bases between them. The CDR3 runs to 17 residues. From germline, CDR1 is SGHRS and CDR2 YFSETQ.

The chain carries TRBV5-1 and TRBJ1-4; 10 bases fit TRBD1. CDR1 and CDR2 (germline): SGHRS, YFSETQ. This CDR3 is 16 amino acids long. V lost 3 bases and J lost 2; bases outside the gene matches: 4. The chain's CDR3 is CASSSGQGPTNEKLFF. For the CDR3, the DNA is TGCGCCAGCAGCTCGGGACAGGGGCCTACTAATGAAAAACTGTTTTTT.

This clone showed up just a few times. The rearrangement links TRBV24-1 to TRBJ2-2; 8 bases are shared with TRBD2. After removal of 4 bases from V and 0 bases from J, the junction contained 3 bases not matched to a gene. The V gene's germline CDR1 is KGHDR and CDR2 SFDVKD. The CDR3 is 16 residues long. CDR3 nucleotides: TGTGCCACCAGTGAGTTTAGCGGGGCGAACACCGGGGAGCTGTTTTTT. It codes for CATSEFSGANTGELFF.

The table lists this clone with a few counts. This same CDR3 is encoded by further DNA sequences in the sample. The chain combines TRBV10-2 with TRBJ2-1; D possibly corresponds to TRBD2 (8 bases). The length of the CDR3 is 19 residues. From germline, CDR1 is WSHSY and CDR2 SAAADI. Trimming removed 2 bases at V and 4 bases at J, with 24 bases between. DNA for the CDR3: TGCGCCAGCAGTGAGCCCAGGGGGGGGCGGGGGGCAGGTTACAATGAGCAGTTCTTC. Translation: CASSEPRGGRGAGYNEQFF.

This chain connects TRBV6-5 to TRBJ1-1, with no clear D. CDR3 size: 13 residues. From germline, CDR1 is MNHEY and CDR2 SVGAGI. V lost 8 bases and J lost 4, with 14 bases in between. CDR3 coding DNA: TGTGCCAGCTGGCAGACAAGCCCCACTGAAGCTTTCTTT. Translated: CASWQTSPTEAFF.

The chain couples TRBV11-2 to TRBJ2-7; D is unclear. Trimming shortened V by 0 bases and J by 6 bases, and 9 bases separated the two germline ends. Looked up from germline, CDR1 is SGHAT and CDR2 is FQNNGV. The CDR3 sequence is 13 residues long. DNA of the CDR3: TGTGCCAGCAGCTTAGACTCCCCCCGCGAGCAGTACTTC. This encodes CASSLDSPREQYF. Using reference TRBV11-2 and TRBJ2-7 for the parts outside the CDR3, the full variable domain is EAGVAQSPRYKIIEKRQSVAFWCNPISGHATLYWYQQILGQGPKLLIQFQNNGVVDDSQLPKDRFSAERLKGVDSTLKIQPAKLEDSAVYLCASSLDSPREQYFGPGTRLTVT.

The chain couples TRBV3-1 (or the pseudogene TRBV3-2) to TRBJ2-7; TRBD2 agrees at 9 bases. CDR3 length equals 17 residues. Germline V gene data show CDR1 as LGHDT and CDR2 as YNNKEL (reference sequence). V gave up 4 bases and J gave up 0 bases; unmatched junction bases: 10. The CDR3 bases are TGTGCCAGCAGCCCGATGTCTAGCGGGGCAATCTCCTACGAGCAGTACTTC. Translation: CASSPMSSGAISYEQYF.

CDR3 nucleotides: TGTGCCATCAAAGGGGGTCTCCCAAGTGCATCGGCTGAAGCTTTCTTT. Protein product: CAIKGGLPSASAEAFF. The chain has TRBV10-3 and TRBJ1-1, with D tentatively TRBD1 (6 bases). This CDR3 spans 16 amino acids. CDR1 ENHRY and CDR2 SYGVKD come from the germline V gene. V shed 7 bases and J shed 6 bases, with 24 bases lying between them.

This chain connects TRBV5-1 to TRBJ2-2; D is uncertain. Trimming removed 4 bases from V and 3 bases from J, with 4 bases in between. The CDR3 runs to 12 residues. Germline V gene sequence: CDR1 SGHRS, CDR2 YFSETQ. CDR3 nucleotide sequence: TGCGCCAGCAGCGTAGACACCGGGGAGCTGTTTTTT. Its protein is CASSVDTGELFF.

In this sample, this clone turned up once. This chain links TRBV5-6 with TRBJ2-1; D uncertain. The CDR3 totals 11 residues. The ends were cut back, 4 bases at V and 4 bases at J, with 3 bases in the middle. Germline CDR1 is SGHDT and CDR2 is YYEEEE. The CDR3 sequence: CASSQYNEQFF. The CDR3 DNA reads as TGTGCCAGCAGCCAGTACAATGAGCAGTTCTTC.

This chain connects TRBV7-3 to TRBJ2-3; 7 positions match TRBD1. There are 13 residues in the CDR3. V trimming: 8 bases; J trimming: 2 bases; junction bases outside the gene matches: 4. Germline loops: CDR1 SGHTA, CDR2 FQGTGA. This CDR3 is CASRDSPTDTQYF. DNA of the CDR3: TGTGCCAGCCGGGACAGTCCCACAGATACGCAGTATTTT.

The rearrangement uses TRBV11-2 and TRBJ1-5; D might be TRBD1 (6 bases). V was trimmed by 3 bases and J by 5 bases, leaving 14 bases between them. This CDR3 has 15 residues. Germline CDR1 SGHAT, CDR2 FQNNGV. The DNA of the CDR3 is TGTGCCAGCAGCTTCTTTGCGGGGGCGGATCAGCCCCAGCATTTT. As protein: CASSFFAGADQPQHF.

The chain is built from TRBV5-1 and TRBJ2-7; 9 bases align to TRBD1. There are 14 residues in the CDR3. Looked up from germline, CDR1 is SGHRS and CDR2 is YFSETQ. J gave up 1 base and V 4 bases, and 3 bases lay outside the gene matches. This CDR3 reads CASSPGTGSYEQYV. The CDR3 DNA reads TGCGCCAGCAGCCCCGGGACAGGGTCCTACGAGCAGTACGTC.